A single sample gave rise to the 14 T cell receptor beta chains below, sequenced in a study of cytomegalovirus exposure and HLA in healthy donors. The primer mix had 60 Vbeta and 13 Jbeta primers. The repertoire was sequenced with immunoSEQ multiplex PCR; TCRdb's copy has only in-frame clones and lacks some. The sample has approximately 140,000 clones, around 72% seen once; the top ten hold about 1.2%. Sequences were obtained from PBMCs. These receptor sequences come from a middle-aged woman in good health and CMV-seronegative.

There are a few counts of this clone. The J gene is TRBJ1-5, the V gene TRBV6-5; weak D call: TRBD1 (5 bases). The CDR3 contains 14 residues. In germline, CDR1 is MNHEY, CDR2 SVGAGI. V was clipped by 2 bases and J by 3 bases, with 8 bases between them. DNA for the CDR3: TGTGCCAGCAGTTACAGCAGGGACAATCAGCCCCAGCATTTT. Protein product: CASSYSRDNQPQHF.

This clone was found a few times. This chain joins TRBV5-3 and TRBJ2-5; 9 bases match TRBD1. TRBV5-3 is labeled an ORF, and its function is uncertain. The CDR3 has 19 amino acids. Unmatched junction bases numbered 16, after V lost 3 bases and J lost 1 base. The DNA of the CDR3 is TGTGCCAGAAGCTCCTCCGGGACAGGGAAGGAGAGGCGCCAAGAGACCCAGTACTTC. It codes for CARSSSGTGKERRQETQYF.

The chain's CDR3 is CASSPATSGGNEQFF. Here the CDR3 DNA reads TGCGCCAGCAGCCCGGCTACTAGCGGGGGGAATGAGCAGTTCTTC. The rearrangement joins TRBV5-1 to TRBJ2-1; the match to TRBD2 covers 12 bases. Germline lookup yields CDR1 SGHRS and CDR2 YFSETQ. The length of the CDR3 is 15 residues. The junction had 6 bases not matched to a gene; V was cut back by 4 bases and J by 7 bases.

The chain couples TRBV7-8 to TRBJ2-3; weak D call: TRBD2 (5 bases). Germline-derived CDR1 and CDR2 are SGHVS and FQNEAQ. The ends were cut back, 5 bases at V and 0 bases at J, with 9 bases in the middle. The CDR3 is 14 amino acids. The CDR3 protein is CASSAWESTDTQYF. The CDR3 DNA reads as TGTGCCAGCAGCGCCTGGGAGAGCACAGATACGCAGTATTTT.

A remark on this clone: The junction shows a germline mismatch at one end, possibly a read error. The chain is built from TRBV7-9 and TRBJ2-7; a possible D gene is TRBD1 (5 bases). This CDR3 is 13 amino acids long. The germline CDR1 and CDR2 sequences are SEHNR and FQNEAQ (reference sequence). The CDR3, as DNA: TGTTCCAGCAGCTCCAGGGTTTCCGACGAGCAGTACTTC. It specifies CSSSSRVSDEQYF.

The gene calls are TRBV10-2 and TRBJ2-3, with 10 bases lining up with TRBD2. After removal of 4 bases from V and 4 bases from J, the junction contained 8 bases not matched to a gene. The CDR3 is made up of 16 amino acids. CDR1 is WSHSY and CDR2 is SAAADI in the germline V gene. CDR3 sequence: CASSGLTSGTSDTQYF. The CDR3 DNA follows: TGCGCCAGCAGTGGCCTTACTAGCGGGACCTCAGATACGCAGTATTTT.

V gene TRBV2 combines with J gene TRBJ1-6; possibly TRBD1 for D (6 bases). The germline CDR1 and CDR2 sequences are SNHLY and FYNNEI. The V gene lost 6 bases and the J gene lost 0 bases, with 12 bases spanning the gap. This CDR3 region has 16 residues. CDR3 in DNA: TGTGCCAGCAGGGAGCAGGGGCGCTCCTATAATTCACCCCTCCACTTT. Translating it yields CASREQGRSYNSPLHF.

This chain joins TRBV7-6 and TRBJ1-3; D unresolved. V dropped 5 bases and J dropped 4 bases, with 15 bases sitting between them. The CDR3 is 15 amino acids. CDR1 and CDR2 from the germline V gene are SGHVS and FNYEAQ. In DNA, the CDR3 is TGTGCCAGCAGCGCCCAGGAGGGTCTCGGAAACACCATATATTTT. This translates into CASSAQEGLGNTIYF.

The genes are TRBV9 and TRBJ1-1, with TRBD1 matching 7 bases. Germline V CDR1 and CDR2: SGDLS, YYNGEE. This CDR3 is built from 15 residues. The trim removed 4 bases at V and 1 base at J, leaving 7 bases unmatched. The CDR3 is CASSRQGLSNTEAFF. CDR3 DNA: TGTGCCAGCAGCAGACAGGGTTTGTCGAACACTGAAGCTTTCTTT.

The V gene is TRBV2, the J gene TRBJ2-1, with 9 nucleotides matching TRBD1. This CDR3 region has 13 residues. V lost 7 bases, J lost 8 bases, and 6 bases stayed unmatched. Germline CDR1 is SNHLY and CDR2 is FYNNEI. The CDR3 is CASMGQGSHEQFF. CDR3 sequence (DNA): TGTGCCAGCATGGGACAGGGTAGTCATGAGCAGTTCTTC.

The rearrangement links TRBV5-1 to TRBJ1-2, with 7 positions matching TRBD1. V lost 4 bases and J lost 4; bases outside the gene matches: 7. The CDR3 spans 14 residues. Germline values: CDR1 SGHRS, CDR2 YFSETQ. The CDR3 spells CASSPGQQTYGYTF. In nucleotides, the CDR3 is TGCGCCAGCAGCCCGGGACAGCAGACCTATGGCTACACCTTC.

The chain couples TRBV5-1 to TRBJ2-2, with D perhaps matching TRBD1 (6 bases). V gave up 0 bases and J gave up 4 bases, with 13 bases separating them. Germline CDR1 reads SGHRS; CDR2 reads YFSETQ. The CDR3 spans 16 residues. The CDR3 here is CASSLEPGASTGELFF. The CDR3 coding sequence is TGCGCCAGCAGCTTGGAGCCAGGGGCAAGCACCGGGGAGCTGTTTTTT.

The V and J genes are TRBV10-2 and TRBJ1-6; D is unclear. The V and J ends lost 7 bases and 2 bases respectively, with 12 bases between them. This CDR3 region has 15 residues. Germline CDR1 and CDR2: WSHSY and SAAADI. CDR3 DNA sequence: TGCGCCAGCACCGGCAGGAGGGCCTATAATTCACCCCTCCACTTT. As protein: CASTGRRAYNSPLHF.

The rearrangement joins TRBV28 to TRBJ1-6, with a tentative D call TRBD1 (5 bases). V lost 2 bases to trimming and J lost 7 bases, with 15 bases between them. CDR3 length: 16 residues. Germline values: CDR1 MDHEN, CDR2 SYDVKM. For the CDR3, the DNA is TGTGCCAGCAGTTTAATCCAGGGTTCGCAAAATTCACCCCTCCACTTT. Amino acid sequence: CASSLIQGSQNSPLHF.